The clone carrying this T cell receptor (beta chain) appeared a single time. The antigen remains unidentified. Trimming shortened V by 3 bases and J by 4 bases, and 18 bases separated the two germline ends. The CDR3 has 16 amino acids. Germline CDR1 is MDHEN and CDR2 is SYDVKM. For every sample, 90,000 to 100,000 TCR templates were assayed. Using immunoSEQ multiplex PCR, the repertoire was profiled, and TCRdb retains in-frame clones only, with some absent. The table has about 64,000 clones, around 96% seen once; the top ten hold about 0.095%. The entry originates in a study of siplizumab effects on memory and regulatory T cells. Broader study findings: Naive versus memory phenotype went unassigned for roughly 80-96% of proliferating CD4+ or CD8+ clones.

The clonotype originates from a human donor in good health. This chain uses TRBV28 with TRBJ2-5; D may be TRBD2 (7 bases). Material for sequencing was naive CD8+ T cells sorted from blood. The CDR3 reads CASSLGRDTGGETQYF. The DNA of the CDR3 is TGTGCCAGCAGTTTGGGGAGGGACACGGGCGGAGAGACCCAGTACTTC.